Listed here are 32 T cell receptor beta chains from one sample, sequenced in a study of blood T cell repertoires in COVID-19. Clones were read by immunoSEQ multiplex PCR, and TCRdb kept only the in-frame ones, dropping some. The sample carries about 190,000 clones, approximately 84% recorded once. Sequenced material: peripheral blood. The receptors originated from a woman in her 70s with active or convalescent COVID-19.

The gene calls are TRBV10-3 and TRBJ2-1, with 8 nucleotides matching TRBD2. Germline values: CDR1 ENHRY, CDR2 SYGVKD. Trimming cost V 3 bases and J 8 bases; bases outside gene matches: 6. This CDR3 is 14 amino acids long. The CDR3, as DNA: TGTGCCATCAGTGAAAGAGCGGGAGAGGATGAGCAGTTCTTC. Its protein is CAISERAGEDEQFF.

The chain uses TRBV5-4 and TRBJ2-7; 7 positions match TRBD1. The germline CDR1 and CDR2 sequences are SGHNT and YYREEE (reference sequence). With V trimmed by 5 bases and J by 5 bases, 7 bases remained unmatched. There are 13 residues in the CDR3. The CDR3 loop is CASRTPDRDEQYF. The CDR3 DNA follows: TGTGCCAGCAGAACCCCCGACAGGGACGAGCAGTACTTC.

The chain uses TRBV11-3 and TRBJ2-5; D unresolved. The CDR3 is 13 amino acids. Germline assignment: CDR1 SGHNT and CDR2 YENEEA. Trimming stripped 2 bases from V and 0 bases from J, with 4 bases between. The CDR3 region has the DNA TGTGCCAGCAGCTTATACAACCAAGAGACCCAGTACTTC. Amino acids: CASSLYNQETQYF.

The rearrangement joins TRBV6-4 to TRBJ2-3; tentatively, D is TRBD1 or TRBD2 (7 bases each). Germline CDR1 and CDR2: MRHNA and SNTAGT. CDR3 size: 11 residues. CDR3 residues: CVRGGADTQYF. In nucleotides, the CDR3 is TGTGTCAGGGGGGGGGCAGATACGCAGTATTTT.

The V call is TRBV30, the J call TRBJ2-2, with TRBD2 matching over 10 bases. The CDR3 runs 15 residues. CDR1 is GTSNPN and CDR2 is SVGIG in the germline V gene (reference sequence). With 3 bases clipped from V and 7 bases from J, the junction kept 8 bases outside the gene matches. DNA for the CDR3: TGTGCCTGGAGGGCTAGCGGGAGCTTCTACGGGGAGCTGTTTTTT. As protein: CAWRASGSFYGELFF.

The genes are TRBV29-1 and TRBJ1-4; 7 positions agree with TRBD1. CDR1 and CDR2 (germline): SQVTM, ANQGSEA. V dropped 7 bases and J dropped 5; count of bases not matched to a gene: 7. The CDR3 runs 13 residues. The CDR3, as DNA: TGCAGCGCTGGGGGGACAGCAAATGAAAAACTGTTTTTT. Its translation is CSAGGTANEKLFF.

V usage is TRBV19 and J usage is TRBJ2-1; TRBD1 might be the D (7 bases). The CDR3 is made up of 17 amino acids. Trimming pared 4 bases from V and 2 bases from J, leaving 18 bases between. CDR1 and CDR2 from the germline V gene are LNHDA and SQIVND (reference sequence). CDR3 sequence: CASSKGPGGGPYNEQFF. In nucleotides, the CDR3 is TGTGCCAGTAGTAAGGGTCCTGGAGGGGGCCCCTACAATGAGCAGTTCTTC. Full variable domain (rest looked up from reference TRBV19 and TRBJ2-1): DGGITQSPKYLFRKEGQNVTLSCEQNLNHDAMYWYRQDPGQGLRLIYYSQIVNDFQKGDIAEGYSVSREKKESFPLTVTSAQKNPTAFYLCASSKGPGGGPYNEQFFGPGTRLTVL.

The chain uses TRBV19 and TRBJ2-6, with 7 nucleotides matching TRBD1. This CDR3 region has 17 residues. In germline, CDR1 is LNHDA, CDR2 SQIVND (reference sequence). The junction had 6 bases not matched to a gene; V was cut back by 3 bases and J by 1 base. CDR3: CASSIAQTGSGANVLTF. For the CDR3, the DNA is TGTGCCAGTAGTATTGCCCAGACAGGGTCTGGGGCCAACGTCCTGACTTTC.

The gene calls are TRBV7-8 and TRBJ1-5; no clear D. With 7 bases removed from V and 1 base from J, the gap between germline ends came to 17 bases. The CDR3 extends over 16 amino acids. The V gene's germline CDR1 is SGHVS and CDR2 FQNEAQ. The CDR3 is CASTKEGVASNQPQHF. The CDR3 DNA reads TGTGCCAGCACCAAAGAGGGAGTTGCAAGCAATCAGCCCCAGCATTTT.

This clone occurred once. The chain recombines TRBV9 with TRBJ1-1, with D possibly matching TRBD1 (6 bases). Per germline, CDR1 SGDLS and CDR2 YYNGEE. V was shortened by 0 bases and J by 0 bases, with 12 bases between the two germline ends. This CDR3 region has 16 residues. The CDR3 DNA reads TGTGCCAGCAGCGTAGTTTCGACAGGACTGAACACTGAAGCTTTCTTT. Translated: CASSVVSTGLNTEAFF.

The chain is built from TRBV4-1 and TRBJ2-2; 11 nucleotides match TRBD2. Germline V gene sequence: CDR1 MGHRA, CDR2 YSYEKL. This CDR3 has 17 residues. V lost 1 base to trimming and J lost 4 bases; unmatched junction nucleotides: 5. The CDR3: CASSQGVAGGLTGELFF. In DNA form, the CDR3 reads TGCGCCAGCAGCCAAGGGGTAGCGGGAGGGCTCACCGGGGAGCTGTTTTTT.

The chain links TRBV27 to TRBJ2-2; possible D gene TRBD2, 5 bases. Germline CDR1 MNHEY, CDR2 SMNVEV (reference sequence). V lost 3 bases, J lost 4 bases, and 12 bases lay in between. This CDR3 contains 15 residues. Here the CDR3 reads CASSFRTGSTGELFF. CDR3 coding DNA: TGTGCCAGCAGTTTCCGGACGGGGAGCACCGGGGAGCTGTTTTTT.

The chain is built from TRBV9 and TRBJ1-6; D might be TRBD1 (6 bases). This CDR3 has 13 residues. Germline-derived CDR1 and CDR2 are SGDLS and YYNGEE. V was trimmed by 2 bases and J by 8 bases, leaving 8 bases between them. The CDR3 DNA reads TGTGCCAGCAGCGTTAACAGGGATTCACCCCTCCACTTT. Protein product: CASSVNRDSPLHF.

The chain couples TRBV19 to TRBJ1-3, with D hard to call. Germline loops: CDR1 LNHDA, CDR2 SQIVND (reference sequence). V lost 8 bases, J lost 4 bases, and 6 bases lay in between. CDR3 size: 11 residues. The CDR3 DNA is TGTGCCAGTTCTCAGGGAAACACCATATATTTT. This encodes CASSQGNTIYF.

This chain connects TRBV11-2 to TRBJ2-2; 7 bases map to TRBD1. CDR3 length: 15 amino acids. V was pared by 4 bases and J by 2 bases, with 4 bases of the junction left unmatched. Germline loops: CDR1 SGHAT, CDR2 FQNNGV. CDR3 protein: CASSSRDRNTGELFF. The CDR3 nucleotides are TGTGCCAGCAGCTCCCGGGACAGAAACACCGGGGAGCTGTTTTTT.

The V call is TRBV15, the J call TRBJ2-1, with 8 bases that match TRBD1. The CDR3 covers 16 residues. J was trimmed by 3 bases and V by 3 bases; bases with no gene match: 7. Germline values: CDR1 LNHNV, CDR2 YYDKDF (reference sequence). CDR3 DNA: TGTGCCACCAGCAGGGAATCCGGGACAGGCTACAATGAGCAGTTCTTC. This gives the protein CATSRESGTGYNEQFF.

CDR3 in amino acids: CASSQDWADTDTQYF. In nucleotides, the CDR3 is TGCGCCAGCAGCCAAGACTGGGCCGACACAGATACGCAGTATTTT. The rearrangement joins TRBV4-1 to TRBJ2-3; D gene uncertain. The V end lost 0 bases, the J end lost 2 bases, and 9 bases lay between the germline ends. The CDR3 has 15 residues. Germline-derived CDR1 and CDR2 are MGHRA and YSYEKL.

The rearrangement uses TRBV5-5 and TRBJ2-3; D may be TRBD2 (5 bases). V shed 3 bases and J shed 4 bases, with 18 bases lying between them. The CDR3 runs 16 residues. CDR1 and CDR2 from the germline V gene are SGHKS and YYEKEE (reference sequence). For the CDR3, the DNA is TGTGCCAGCAGCTCGACAACCCCGGAGGTGGCAGATACGCAGTATTTT. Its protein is CASSSTTPEVADTQYF.

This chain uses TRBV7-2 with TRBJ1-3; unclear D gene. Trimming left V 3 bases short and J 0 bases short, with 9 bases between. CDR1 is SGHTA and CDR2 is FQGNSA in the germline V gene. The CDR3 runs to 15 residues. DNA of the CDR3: TGTGCCAGCAGCTTTAACCCGGGCTCTGGAAACACCATATATTTT. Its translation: CASSFNPGSGNTIYF. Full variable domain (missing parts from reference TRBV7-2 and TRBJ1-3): GAGVSQSPSNKVTEKGKDVELRCDPISGHTALYWYRQSLGQGLEFLIYFQGNSAPDKSGLPSDRFSAERTGGSVSTLTIQRTQQEDSAVYLCASSFNPGSGNTIYFGEGSWLTVV.

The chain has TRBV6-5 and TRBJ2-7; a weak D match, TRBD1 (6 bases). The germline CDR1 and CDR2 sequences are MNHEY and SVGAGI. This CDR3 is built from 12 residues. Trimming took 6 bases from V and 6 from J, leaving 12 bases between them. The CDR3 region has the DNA TGTGCCAGCAGCCCAGGGGTGCTCGAGCAGTACTTC. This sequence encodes CASSPGVLEQYF.

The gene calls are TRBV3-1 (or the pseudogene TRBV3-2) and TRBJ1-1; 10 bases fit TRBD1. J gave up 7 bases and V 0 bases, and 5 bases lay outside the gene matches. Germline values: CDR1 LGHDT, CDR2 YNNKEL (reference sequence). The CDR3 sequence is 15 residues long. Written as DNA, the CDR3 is TGTGCCAGCAGCCAAGACCCGACAGGGGGCTTTGAAGCTTTCTTT. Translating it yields CASSQDPTGGFEAFF.

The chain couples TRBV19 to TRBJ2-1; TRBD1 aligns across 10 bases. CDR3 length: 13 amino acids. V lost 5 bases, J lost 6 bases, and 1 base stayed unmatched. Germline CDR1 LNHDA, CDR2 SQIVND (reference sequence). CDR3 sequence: CASSRTGGNEQFF. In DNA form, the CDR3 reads TGTGCCAGTAGTCGGACAGGGGGCAATGAGCAGTTCTTC.

CDR3: CASSPKGQSSYEQYF. The CDR3 DNA reads as TGTGCCAGCAGCCCCAAAGGACAGAGCTCCTACGAGCAGTACTTC. The chain couples TRBV5-4 to TRBJ2-7; D is perhaps TRBD1 (6 bases). Germline V gene sequence: CDR1 SGHNT, CDR2 YYREEE (reference sequence). The CDR3 is 15 amino acids. V gave up 4 bases and J gave up 0 bases, with 14 bases separating them.

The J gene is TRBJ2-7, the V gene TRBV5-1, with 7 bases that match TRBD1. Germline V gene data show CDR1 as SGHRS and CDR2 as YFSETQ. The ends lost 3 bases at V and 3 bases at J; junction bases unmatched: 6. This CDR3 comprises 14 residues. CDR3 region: CASSYGTENYEQYF. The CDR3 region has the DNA TGCGCCAGCAGCTACGGGACAGAGAACTACGAGCAGTACTTC.

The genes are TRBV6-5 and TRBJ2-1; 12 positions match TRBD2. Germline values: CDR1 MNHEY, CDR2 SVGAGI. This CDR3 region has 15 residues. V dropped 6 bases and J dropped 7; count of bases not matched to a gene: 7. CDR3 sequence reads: CASSASGRARNEQFF. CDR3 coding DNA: TGTGCCAGCAGCGCTAGCGGGAGGGCCAGGAATGAGCAGTTCTTC.

The CDR3 nucleotides are TGTGCCAGCAGCCAGCAGGGGCTGGCCTACGAGCAGTACTTC. It encodes CASSQQGLAYEQYF. The chain uses TRBV3-1 (or the pseudogene TRBV3-2) and TRBJ2-7; D perhaps matches TRBD1 (6 bases). V shed 3 bases and J shed 2 bases, with 11 bases lying between them. Germline V CDR1 and CDR2: LGHDT, YNNKEL (reference sequence). The CDR3 is 14 amino acids.

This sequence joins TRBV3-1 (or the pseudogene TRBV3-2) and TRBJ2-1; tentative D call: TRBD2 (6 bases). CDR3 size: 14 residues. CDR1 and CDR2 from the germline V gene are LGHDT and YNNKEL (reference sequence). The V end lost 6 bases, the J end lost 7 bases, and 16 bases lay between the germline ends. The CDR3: CASSRTTRTNEQFF. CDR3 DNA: TGTGCCAGCAGTCGAACGACTAGAACTAATGAGCAGTTCTTC.

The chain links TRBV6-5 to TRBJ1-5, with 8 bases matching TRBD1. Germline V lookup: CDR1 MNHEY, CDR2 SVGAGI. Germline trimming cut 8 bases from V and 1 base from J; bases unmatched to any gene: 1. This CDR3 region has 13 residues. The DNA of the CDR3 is TGTGCCAGCGGGGACAGGAGCAATCAGCCCCAGCATTTT. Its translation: CASGDRSNQPQHF.

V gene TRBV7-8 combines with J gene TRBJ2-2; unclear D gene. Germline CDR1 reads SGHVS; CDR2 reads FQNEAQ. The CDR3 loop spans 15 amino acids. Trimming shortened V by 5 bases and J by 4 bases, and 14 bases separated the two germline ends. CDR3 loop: CASSARSLSTGELFF. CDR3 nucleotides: TGTGCCAGCAGCGCAAGATCCCTGAGCACCGGGGAGCTGTTTTTT.

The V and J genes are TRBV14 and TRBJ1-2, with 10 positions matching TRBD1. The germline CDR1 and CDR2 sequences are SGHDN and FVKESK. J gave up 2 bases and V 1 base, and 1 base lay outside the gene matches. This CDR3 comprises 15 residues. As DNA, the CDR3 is TGTGCCAGCAGCCAAGGGACAGGGGGAAACTATGGCTACACCTTC. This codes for CASSQGTGGNYGYTF.

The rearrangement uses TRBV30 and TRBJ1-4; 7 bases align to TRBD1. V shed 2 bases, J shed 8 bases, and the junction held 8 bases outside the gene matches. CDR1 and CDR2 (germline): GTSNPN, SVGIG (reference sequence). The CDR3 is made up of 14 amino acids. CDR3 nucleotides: TGTGCCTGGAGTCCGGGACAGCTAAACGAAAAACTGTTTTTT. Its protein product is CAWSPGQLNEKLFF.

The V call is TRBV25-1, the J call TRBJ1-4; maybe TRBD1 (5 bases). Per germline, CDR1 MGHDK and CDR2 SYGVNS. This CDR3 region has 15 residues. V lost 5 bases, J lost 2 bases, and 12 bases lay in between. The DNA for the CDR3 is TGTGCCAGCAGTCGCCCAGGGCCTACTAATGAAAAACTGTTTTTT. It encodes CASSRPGPTNEKLFF.